This paragraph reports one TCR beta chain. Antigen unknown. The data were obtained in a study of cytomegalovirus exposure and HLA in healthy donors. Findings and limits, study-wide: A highly shared variant cluster was judged a likely technical artifact.

Germline loops: CDR1 KGHSH, CDR2 LQKENI. V lost 0 bases to trimming and J lost 2 bases, with 9 bases between them. CDR3 length: 15 amino acids. Researchers ran the PCR with 60 Vbeta and 13 Jbeta primers. Sequencing used immunoSEQ multiplex PCR; TCRdb keeps in-frame clones, though not all of them. The table lists under 200,000 clones, approximately 80% of them singletons. J is TRBJ2-3 and V is TRBV18, with D tentatively TRBD2 (5 bases). Sequences were obtained from PBMCs. This clonotype was obtained from a man under 40 in good health and CMV-seronegative. CDR3 sequence: CASSPPEGPTDTQYF. The CDR3 nucleotides are TGTGCCAGCTCACCACCCGAGGGCCCCACAGATACGCAGTATTTT. Looking up the rest from reference TRBV18 and TRBJ2-3 gives the full variable domain: NAGVMQNPRHLVRRRGQEARLRCSPMKGHSHVYWYRQLPEEGLKFMVYLQKENIIDESGMPKERFSAEFPKEGPSILRIQQVVRGDSAAYFCASSPPEGPTDTQYFGPGTRLTVL.